Following are 17 T cell receptor beta chains from one sample sequenced in a study of T cells in Graves' hyperthyroidism and ophthalmopathy. Amplified TCR beta CDR3 regions came from RNA transcripts. First-round RT-PCR of the TCR CDR3 relied on the HTBI primer set. TCRdb itself ran the multiplex PCR reads through MiXCR, one entry per CDR3 protein. The table lists 700,000 or so distinct CDR3 sequences, over 15% of them singletons. Sequencing was done on a sample of blood. The receptors come from a man aged 18-30 years with Graves' hyperthyroidism.

The chain carries TRBV6-1 and TRBJ2-1; TRBD2 matches 11 bases. Germline values: CDR1 MNHNS, CDR2 SASEGT. V lost 6 bases to trimming and J lost 0 bases; unmatched junction nucleotides: 4. The CDR3 is 16 residues long. CDR3 sequence (DNA): TGTGCCAGCAGACCCCTAGCGGGAGGCTCCTACAATGAGCAGTTCTTC. Its translation is CASRPLAGGSYNEQFF.

The CDR3 reads CASCTSGRSYEQYF. The DNA for the CDR3 is TGTGCCAGCTGTACTAGCGGGAGGTCCTACGAGCAGTACTTC. The genes are TRBV6-5 and TRBJ2-7; the match to TRBD2 covers 12 bases. Per germline, CDR1 MNHEY and CDR2 SVGAGI. J was trimmed by 1 base and V by 8 bases; bases with no gene match: 3. The CDR3 spans 14 residues.

Here the CDR3 reads CASSPQGGGAYEQYF. In DNA, the CDR3 is TGTGCCAGTAGTCCCCAGGGAGGGGGCGCCTACGAGCAGTACTTC. V usage is TRBV19 and J usage is TRBJ2-7; tentatively, D is TRBD1 or TRBD2 (7 bases each). CDR3 size: 15 residues. Trimming left V 5 bases short and J 2 bases short, with 16 bases between. Germline CDR1 and CDR2: LNHDA and SQIVND (reference sequence). The complete variable domain, with remaining parts taken from reference TRBV19 and TRBJ2-7, reads DGGITQSPKYLFRKEGQNVTLSCEQNLNHDAMYWYRQDPGQGLRLIYYSQIVNDFQKGDIAEGYSVSREKKESFPLTVTSAQKNPTAFYLCASSPQGGGAYEQYFGPGTRLTVT.

This clonotype was seen many times. This chain uses TRBV6-1 with TRBJ1-5; 9 bases are shared with TRBD1. V shed 5 bases, J shed 6 bases, and the junction held 11 bases outside the gene matches. CDR1 and CDR2 from the germline V gene are MNHNS and SASEGT. There are 16 residues in the CDR3. CDR3 DNA: TGTGCCAGCAGTTATCAACGGACAGGGGCAGGTCAGCCCCAGCATTTT. This translates into CASSYQRTGAGQPQHF.

This clonotype was counted at least ten times. The V call is TRBV4-1, the J call TRBJ2-1; TRBD1 is a possible D gene (5 bases). In germline, CDR1 is MGHRA, CDR2 YSYEKL. V dropped 0 bases and J dropped 5 bases, with 8 bases sitting between them. The CDR3 has 14 amino acids. The CDR3: CASSQDPGNNEQFF. The CDR3 DNA sequence: TGCGCCAGCAGCCAAGATCCAGGGAACAATGAGCAGTTCTTC.

The genes are TRBV20-1 and TRBJ1-1, with unresolved D. Trimming cost V 0 bases and J 3 bases, with 14 bases left between them. Germline CDR1 reads DFQATT; CDR2 reads SNEGSKA (reference sequence). The CDR3 totals 15 residues. CDR3: CSARDFRDTYTEAFF. The CDR3 coding sequence is TGCAGTGCTAGAGATTTCAGAGACACCTACACTGAAGCTTTCTTT.

This clonotype occurred many times. The rearrangement uses TRBV28 and TRBJ2-1; TRBD2 matches at 7 bases. Germline CDR1 and CDR2: MDHEN and SYDVKM. The CDR3 contains 14 residues. Losses at the gene ends were 8 bases for V and 5 bases for J; bases not matched to a gene: 9. The CDR3, as DNA: TGTGCCAGCCCCTTGGGGGGGAGGGACAATGAGCAGTTCTTC. Translation: CASPLGGRDNEQFF.

This clonotype occurred many times. The chain combines TRBV20-1 with TRBJ2-2; 14 positions match TRBD2. The V gene's germline CDR1 is DFQATT and CDR2 SNEGSKA (reference sequence). The CDR3 extends over 16 amino acids. After removal of 3 bases from V and 6 bases from J, the junction contained 6 bases not matched to a gene. In nucleotides, the CDR3 is TGCAGTGCTAGTTCCGGGACTAGCGGGAGTCCCGGGGAGCTGTTTTTT. It is translated as CSASSGTSGSPGELFF.

This clonotype has ten or more counts. This rearrangement joins TRBV28 to TRBJ2-7; a weak D match, TRBD1 (5 bases). The CDR3 runs to 14 residues. The V end was cut by 3 bases, the J end by 0 bases, with 9 bases between. Germline assignment: CDR1 MDHEN and CDR2 SYDVKM. CDR3 in amino acids: CASSFQGSSYEQYF. CDR3 DNA: TGTGCCAGCAGTTTTCAGGGAAGCTCCTACGAGCAGTACTTC.

This clonotype was recorded a few times. J is TRBJ2-5 and V is TRBV2; possibly TRBD2 for D (7 bases). The CDR3 has 14 amino acids. Germline CDR1 is SNHLY and CDR2 is FYNNEI. With 7 bases removed from V and 5 bases from J, the gap between germline ends came to 17 bases. The CDR3 DNA is TGTGCCAGCACCCGCGCGGGGGCCCAGGAGACCCAGTACTTC. Encoded protein: CASTRAGAQETQYF.

CDR3 sequence (DNA): TGTGCCAGTAGTATAGGAGGGGGCTACACCTTC. This encodes CASSIGGGYTF. The V call is TRBV19, the J call TRBJ1-2; D gene ambiguous. Trimming removed 1 base at V and 8 bases at J, with 5 bases between. In germline, CDR1 is LNHDA, CDR2 SQIVND (reference sequence). The length of the CDR3 is 11 residues.

This clonotype was observed many times. The rearrangement uses TRBV19 and TRBJ2-5; 8 bases agree with TRBD1. With V trimmed by 6 bases and J by 3 bases, 3 bases remained unmatched. This CDR3 has 13 amino acids. From germline, CDR1 is LNHDA and CDR2 SQIVND (reference sequence). The CDR3 loop reads CASSGQGEETQYF. Written as DNA, the CDR3 is TGTGCCAGTAGCGGACAGGGAGAAGAGACCCAGTACTTC.

There are many counts of this clonotype. This chain links TRBV7-2 with TRBJ2-5, with D possibly TRBD2 on 5 matching bases. The CDR3 totals 14 residues. Trimming removed 4 bases from V and 9 bases from J, with 18 bases in between. Germline CDR1 SGHTA, CDR2 FQGNSA. The CDR3 loop is CASSYGLPTSSQYF. In DNA, the CDR3 is TGTGCCAGCAGCTACGGACTCCCAACGTCGTCCCAGTACTTC.

This clonotype appeared many times. This chain joins TRBV18 and TRBJ2-1, with D unresolved. The CDR3 contains 15 residues. The germline V gene encodes CDR1 KGHSH and CDR2 LQKENI. Trimming removed 6 bases at V and 4 bases at J, with 16 bases between. The CDR3 loop reads CASSPGLQRYNEQFF. In nucleotides, the CDR3 is TGTGCCAGCTCGCCTGGGTTGCAGAGGTACAATGAGCAGTTCTTC. Complete variable domain (other parts from reference TRBV18 and TRBJ2-1): NAGVMQNPRHLVRRRGQEARLRCSPMKGHSHVYWYRQLPEEGLKFMVYLQKENIIDESGMPKERFSAEFPKEGPSILRIQQVVRGDSAAYFCASSPGLQRYNEQFFGPGTRLTVL.

This clonotype was counted ten times or more. The V call is TRBV27, the J call TRBJ2-7; D remains unclear. Germline V gene data show CDR1 as MNHEY and CDR2 as SMNVEV (reference sequence). The CDR3 is 11 amino acids. The V and J ends lost 5 bases and 3 bases respectively, with 5 bases between them. The CDR3 DNA reads TGTGCCAGCAGTCCGTTCTACGAGCAGTACTTC. Amino acids: CASSPFYEQYF.

The V and J genes are TRBV6-5 and TRBJ2-1, with D unclear. Per germline, CDR1 MNHEY and CDR2 SVGAGI. CDR3 size: 11 residues. V lost 1 base to trimming and J lost 8 bases, with 3 bases between them. In DNA, the CDR3 is TGTGCCAGCAGTTACTTCGATGAGCAGTTCTTC. As protein: CASSYFDEQFF.

This clonotype was detected ten times or more. V and J are TRBV30 and TRBJ2-5; TRBD2 agrees at 11 bases. The V gene's germline CDR1 is GTSNPN and CDR2 SVGIG (reference sequence). CDR3 size: 13 residues. V lost 3 bases, J lost 4 bases, and 1 base stayed unmatched. The CDR3 region is CAWRLAGGETQYF. DNA for the CDR3: TGTGCCTGGAGGCTAGCGGGAGGAGAGACCCAGTACTTC.